A single sample gave rise to the 12 T cell receptor beta chains below, sequenced in a study of beta chain features in type 1 diabetes. TCRB transcripts that were expressed got sequenced, as all of the isolated RNA had been reverse transcribed. Some clones are missing from TCRdb's copy, which holds only in-frame ones; the method was immunoSEQ multiplex PCR. The table has roughly 170,000 clones, approximately 13% seen once. The material sequenced was central memory CD4+ T cells from blood. The source is a woman younger than 30 in good health.

Worth noting for this clone: The sample holds other DNA sequences that translate to the same CDR3. The rearrangement uses TRBV29-1 and TRBJ1-2, with a weak D call TRBD1 (5 bases). The CDR3 runs to 11 residues. The V end lost 3 bases, the J end lost 8 bases, and 10 bases lay between the germline ends. The germline gives CDR1 SQVTM, CDR2 ANQGSEA. CDR3 sequence reads: CSVEDTRGYTF. CDR3 nucleotide sequence: TGCAGCGTTGAGGACACGCGGGGCTACACCTTC.

This clone was seen once. The gene calls are TRBV27 and TRBJ2-3; D possibly corresponds to TRBD2 (6 bases). The germline gives CDR1 MNHEY, CDR2 SMNVEV (reference sequence). The CDR3 contains 15 residues. Between the trimmed V and J ends, which lost 6 bases and 3 bases, there was a span of 16 bases. Written as DNA, the CDR3 is TGTGCCAGCAGAAGGCGGGAAACTGTGACAGATACGCAGTATTTT. It codes for CASRRRETVTDTQYF.

This sequence joins TRBV7-9 and TRBJ2-1; 10 nucleotides match TRBD2. The V and J ends lost 1 base and 7 bases, in that order; junction bases with no gene match: 13. Germline V gene lookup returns CDR1 SEHNR and CDR2 FQNEAQ (reference sequence). The CDR3 contains 18 residues. This chain's CDR3 is CASSLGGVGLAGVNEQFF. CDR3 nucleotide sequence: TGTGCCAGCAGCTTAGGAGGTGTGGGTCTAGCGGGAGTAAATGAGCAGTTCTTC.

The chain carries TRBV29-1 and TRBJ2-7, with D perhaps TRBD1 (6 bases). Germline V gives CDR1 SQVTM, CDR2 ANQGSEA. Between the trimmed V and J ends, which lost 6 bases and 0 bases, there was a span of 18 bases. The CDR3 is 15 amino acids. CDR3 in amino acids: CSVLRLTGSSYEQYF. CDR3 in DNA: TGCAGCGTCCTACGACTAACAGGGAGCTCCTACGAGCAGTACTTC.

The rearrangement uses TRBV19 and TRBJ2-7; 14 positions match TRBD2. Germline values: CDR1 LNHDA, CDR2 SQIVND (reference sequence). V lost 6 bases and J lost 3; bases outside the gene matches: 4. The CDR3 loop spans 15 amino acids. The CDR3, as DNA: TGTGCCAGTAGCTGGGGGACTAGCGGGAGCTACGAGCAGTACTTC. Translation: CASSWGTSGSYEQYF.

The CDR3 DNA is TGCAGCGTTGATCTTGGGGCTAGCGGGGGCACGAGGTATACGCAGTATTTT. It encodes CSVDLGASGGTRYTQYF. The chain recombines TRBV29-1 with TRBJ2-3, with 10 bases that match TRBD2. The CDR3 sequence is 17 residues long. Germline assignment: CDR1 SQVTM and CDR2 ANQGSEA. The junction had 16 bases not matched to a gene; V was cut back by 3 bases and J by 7 bases.

This sequence joins TRBV28 and TRBJ1-2; 7 bases are shared with TRBD1. Looked up from germline, CDR1 is MDHEN and CDR2 is SYDVKM. J gave up 5 bases and V 8 bases, and 5 bases lay outside the gene matches. The CDR3 spans 12 residues. The CDR3 DNA follows: TGTGCCAGCGTCGGGACAGATTATGGCTACACCTTC. It encodes CASVGTDYGYTF.

V is TRBV15 and J is TRBJ2-5, with D possibly TRBD1 on 6 matching bases. The CDR3 sequence is 14 residues long. Germline V gene sequence: CDR1 LNHNV, CDR2 YYDKDF (reference sequence). Trimming pared 0 bases from V and 9 bases from J, leaving 14 bases between. CDR3 in DNA: TGTGCCACCAGCAGAGATAGTAGGGGGTGGGCCCAGTACTTC. This sequence encodes CATSRDSRGWAQYF.

This chain uses TRBV7-6 with TRBJ1-4; D is ambiguous. The V end was cut by 3 bases, the J end by 8 bases, with 10 bases between. This CDR3 has 13 residues. CDR1 and CDR2 (germline): SGHVS, FNYEAQ. For the CDR3, the DNA is TGTGCCAGCAGCTTGACGCGGGGAGAAAAACTGTTTTTT. It is translated as CASSLTRGEKLFF.

This sequence joins TRBV19 and TRBJ2-1, with D possibly TRBD1 on 6 matching bases. Trimming pared 4 bases from V and 9 bases from J, leaving 19 bases between. This CDR3 contains 15 residues. Germline V CDR1 and CDR2: LNHDA, SQIVND (reference sequence). The DNA of the CDR3 is TGTGCCAGTAGTACTCAGGGGCATGGGTGGAGTGAGCAGTTCTTC. Residues: CASSTQGHGWSEQFF.

The chain recombines TRBV7-9 with TRBJ2-6; TRBD1 agrees at 7 bases. The CDR3 covers 15 residues. Per the germline V gene, CDR1 is SEHNR and CDR2 is FQNEAQ (reference sequence). Trimming removed 5 bases from V and 2 bases from J; junction bases left unmatched: 3. The DNA for the CDR3 is TGTGCCAGCAGCGTAACAGGGGCTGGGGCCAACGTCCTGACTTTC. Residues: CASSVTGAGANVLTF.

This clone has just a few counts. V is TRBV9 and J is TRBJ2-1; no clear D gene. The CDR3 spans 13 residues. Germline CDR1 and CDR2: SGDLS and YYNGEE. V shed 1 base and J shed 5 bases, with 7 bases lying between them. CDR3 amino acids: CASSVSLDNEQFF. DNA of the CDR3: TGTGCCAGCAGCGTATCACTTGACAATGAGCAGTTCTTC.